The 19 T cell receptor beta chains in this list originate from one sample, sequenced in a study of shared clonotypes between healthy human individuals. Sequenced by immunoSEQ multiplex PCR; TCRdb stores in-frame clones only, minus some. Here the sample spans about 500,000 clones, 75% to 80% being singletons. Sequenced material: PBMCs. Every receptor here comes from a woman aged 40 to 50 in good health. Some clones in this sample may be carry-over from other donors' samples.

V usage is TRBV5-2 and J usage is TRBJ2-1; the DNA was not used to check the table's D call, TRBD2. TRBV5-2 is termed a pseudogene. The CDR3 spans 15 residues. The CDR3 nucleotides are TGTGCCAGCAGCTTAGTTCCAGAGGCCTACAATGAGCAGTTCTTC. This sequence encodes CASSLVPEAYNEQFF.

In this sample, this clone turned up a few times. A much larger clonotype is one base distant, so this may be a read error. The chain is built from TRBV5-4 and TRBJ1-2, with D unclear. The germline V gene encodes CDR1 SGHNT and CDR2 YYREEE (reference sequence). V was cut by 0 bases and J by 3 bases, with 15 bases left in between. The CDR3 covers 16 residues. The CDR3 DNA reads TGTGCCAGCAGCTTGGAGTCTGAGGAGTCTTACTATGGCTACACCTTC. Amino acids: CASSLESEESYYGYTF.

This clone has only one observation. The V and J genes are TRBV19 and TRBJ1-5; D gene unclear. Trimming removed 4 bases from V and 8 bases from J, with 12 bases in between. The CDR3 has 13 residues. Germline V gives CDR1 LNHDA, CDR2 SQIVND (reference sequence). The CDR3 loop reads CASSTRRVEPQHF. The CDR3 nucleotides are TGTGCCAGTAGTACGCGACGGGTTGAGCCCCAGCATTTT.

The chain links TRBV9 to TRBJ2-1, with 11 bases lining up with TRBD1. CDR1 and CDR2 (germline): SGDLS, YYNGEE. CDR3 length: 17 residues. Trimming took 0 bases from V and 2 from J; bases not matched to a gene: 4. The CDR3: CASSVGRGQGAYNEQFF. The CDR3 region has the DNA TGTGCCAGCAGCGTAGGAAGGGGACAGGGGGCCTACAATGAGCAGTTCTTC. The full variable domain, its missing parts supplied by reference TRBV9 and TRBJ2-1, is DSGVTQTPKHLITATGQRVTLRCSPRSGDLSVYWYQQSLDQGLQFLIQYYNGEERAKGNILERFSAQQFPDLHSELNLSSLELGDSALYFCASSVGRGQGAYNEQFFGPGTRLTVL.

This clone showed up just a few times. The J gene is TRBJ2-1, the V gene TRBV5-1, with TRBD2 matching 7 bases. Germline V gene lookup returns CDR1 SGHRS and CDR2 YFSETQ. V gave up 0 bases and J gave up 7 bases; unmatched junction bases: 7. The CDR3 covers 15 residues. The CDR3 nucleotides are TGCGCCAGCAGCTTGGGGCTAGCGGATGGGAATGAGCAGTTCTTC. Its translation: CASSLGLADGNEQFF.

For this clone: This may arise from a read error, as a much more abundant clone is one base away. The identical CDR3 is also encoded by other nucleotide sequences in the sample. The V call is TRBV11-2, the J call TRBJ2-1; no firm D call. Germline loops: CDR1 SGHAT, CDR2 FQNNGV. V lost 3 bases and J 7 bases, leaving 7 bases between the germline ends. The CDR3 contains 12 residues. The DNA of the CDR3 is TGTGCCAGCAGCTTCAGCTATAATGAGCAGTTCTTC. It encodes CASSFSYNEQFF.

This clone occurred once. The V call is TRBV4-2, the J call TRBJ2-1, with D perhaps matching TRBD2 (6 bases). Trimming left V 1 base short and J 0 bases short, with 10 bases between. This CDR3 comprises 16 residues. Germline V gene lookup returns CDR1 LGHNA and CDR2 YNFKEQ. The chain's CDR3 is CASSQVGGVSYNEQFF. The CDR3 DNA sequence: TGTGCCAGCAGCCAAGTTGGCGGGGTCTCCTACAATGAGCAGTTCTTC.

This clone was observed many times. Distinct nucleotide sequences in the sample also encode this CDR3. The rearrangement joins TRBV30 to TRBJ2-3; D not certain. The CDR3 has 12 amino acids. The germline gives CDR1 GTSNPN, CDR2 SVGIG (reference sequence). Trimming stripped 4 bases from V and 0 bases from J, with 5 bases between. The CDR3 DNA reads TGTGCCTGGACTGGCAGCACAGATACGCAGTATTTT. The encoded protein is CAWTGSTDTQYF.

The chain uses TRBV20-1 and TRBJ2-5; no firm D call. Trimming stripped 6 bases from V and 1 base from J, with 3 bases between. Germline CDR1 and CDR2: DFQATT and SNEGSKA (reference sequence). CDR3 size: 10 residues. In DNA, the CDR3 is TGCAGTGCGGCCCAAGAGACCCAGTACTTC. Translating it yields CSAAQETQYF.

Comment on this clone: At the DNA level, this CDR3 is encoded by other sequences in the same sample as well. The chain couples TRBV7-2 to TRBJ2-7, with TRBD2 identical over 10 bases. Germline loops: CDR1 SGHTA, CDR2 FQGNSA. Trimming at V came to 1 base and at J to 4 bases, leaving 4 bases not matched to a gene. This CDR3 has 15 residues. CDR3 residues: CASSLVLAGTYEQYF. DNA of the CDR3: TGTGCCAGCAGCTTAGTACTAGCGGGGACTTACGAGCAGTACTTC.

Only a few counts were recorded for this clone. V is TRBV1 and J is TRBJ2-5; TRBD2, the table's D call, lacks a check against the DNA. The end of the DNA aligns better with TRBJ2-7, so the J call may be wrong. TRBV1 is a pseudogene segment. This CDR3 spans 18 amino acids. The CDR3 here is CTSSQEALAGDQPYEQYF. DNA of the CDR3: TGCACCAGCAGCCAAGAGGCACTAGCGGGAGATCAACCTTACGAGCAGTACTTC.

J is TRBJ2-1 and V is TRBV10-3; 11 positions match TRBD2. The CDR3 is 16 amino acids. Germline CDR1 reads ENHRY; CDR2 reads SYGVKD. V lost 3 bases and J lost 6; bases outside the gene matches: 7. The CDR3 DNA follows: TGTGCCATCAGTGACCTAGCGGGGGGAGGACGCAATGAGCAGTTCTTC. Translating gives CAISDLAGGGRNEQFF.

CDR3 in DNA: TGTGCCAGCAGCGCCTCGGGGCTCACCGGGGAGCTGTTTTTT. Protein product: CASSASGLTGELFF. The chain joins TRBV11-3 to TRBJ2-2; D may match TRBD1 or TRBD2 (5 bases each). Germline loops: CDR1 SGHNT, CDR2 YENEEA. The ends were cut back, 5 bases at V and 4 bases at J, with 11 bases in the middle. The CDR3 is 14 amino acids.

A word on this clone: This probably arose from a read error, given a far larger clone one base away. The sample contains more than one DNA sequence encoding this CDR3. The CDR3 spells CASRAGQGEVEKLFF. The CDR3 DNA sequence: TGTGCCAGCAGAGCGGGACAGGGGGAAGTTGAAAAACTGTTTTTT. The rearrangement uses TRBV27 and TRBJ1-4, with 11 bases identical to TRBD1. Losses at the gene ends were 6 bases for V and 7 bases for J; bases not matched to a gene: 7. The length of the CDR3 is 15 residues. Germline lookup yields CDR1 MNHEY and CDR2 SMNVEV (reference sequence).

This chain's CDR3 is CASSITGGSDEQYF. DNA for the CDR3: TGTGCCAGCAGCATTACAGGGGGCTCTGACGAGCAGTACTTC. The V gene is TRBV9, the J gene TRBJ2-7; TRBD1 agrees at 9 bases. V gave up 4 bases and J gave up 5 bases; unmatched junction bases: 7. Germline V gene data show CDR1 as SGDLS and CDR2 as YYNGEE. The length of the CDR3 is 14 residues.

To note about this clone: The sample has other DNA sequences that encode this CDR3 too. As DNA, the CDR3 is TGTGCCAGCAGTTCCGGGTTTAGCACAGATACGCAGTATTTT. Its protein is CASSSGFSTDTQYF. The J gene is TRBJ2-3, the V gene TRBV28, with unresolved D. Germline values: CDR1 MDHEN, CDR2 SYDVKM. Trimming shortened V by 4 bases and J by 0 bases, and 8 bases separated the two germline ends. This CDR3 has 14 residues.

This clone appeared a few times. The chain links TRBV2 to TRBJ2-2; D might be TRBD1 (6 bases). Trimming stripped 7 bases from V and 4 bases from J, with 13 bases between. CDR1 is SNHLY, CDR2 FYNNEI, per germline. The CDR3 runs to 14 residues. CDR3 in amino acids: CASKVQGPTGELFF. For the CDR3, the DNA is TGTGCCAGCAAAGTACAGGGCCCCACCGGGGAGCTGTTTTTT.

The chain is built from TRBV28 and TRBJ2-7; D is perhaps TRBD1 (6 bases). V was cut by 5 bases and J by 2 bases, with 13 bases left in between. The CDR3 totals 14 residues. The germline CDR1 and CDR2 sequences are MDHEN and SYDVKM. The CDR3 nucleotides are TGTGCCAGCAGTCCAGGGGTCTCGGCCTACGAGCAGTACTTC. It yields the protein CASSPGVSAYEQYF.

This chain connects TRBV18 to TRBJ2-3; 8 nucleotides agree with TRBD2. CDR1 and CDR2 from the germline V gene are KGHSH and LQKENI. V lost 1 base to trimming and J lost 4 bases; unmatched junction nucleotides: 13. CDR3 length equals 18 residues. CDR3 sequence reads: CASSPLPAGVKGADTQYF. The CDR3 region has the DNA TGTGCCAGCTCACCACTTCCAGCGGGGGTAAAGGGGGCAGATACGCAGTATTTT.